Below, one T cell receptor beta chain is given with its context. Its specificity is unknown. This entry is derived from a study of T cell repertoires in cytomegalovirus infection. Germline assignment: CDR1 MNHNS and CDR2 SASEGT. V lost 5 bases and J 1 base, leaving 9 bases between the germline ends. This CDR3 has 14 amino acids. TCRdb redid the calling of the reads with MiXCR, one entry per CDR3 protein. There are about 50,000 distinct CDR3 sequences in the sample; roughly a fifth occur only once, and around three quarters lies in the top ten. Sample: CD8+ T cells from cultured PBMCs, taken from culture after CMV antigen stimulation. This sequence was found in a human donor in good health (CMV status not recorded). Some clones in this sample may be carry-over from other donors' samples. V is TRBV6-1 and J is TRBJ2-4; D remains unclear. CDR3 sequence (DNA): TGTGCCAGCAGTTCTAGGTGGGCCAAAAACATTCAGTACTTC. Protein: CASSSRWAKNIQYF.